This is a list of T cell receptor beta chains from one sample in a study of spatial heterogeneity in lung cancer. Via MiXCR, TCRdb re-called the 5' RACE reads, giving one row per CDR3 protein. The sample holds 7,000 or so distinct CDR3 sequences, less than 5.5% seen once. The sample consisted of normal lung tissue next to the tumor, taken at surgery. The receptor set was obtained from a female donor with early-stage non-small cell lung cancer. The conserved cysteine and the conserved F or W are not part of the CDR3 here. Fields, in order: V gene, J gene, CDR3 protein.

>TRBV3-1|TRBJ1-6
ASSRGQDNSPLH
>TRBV27|TRBJ1-1
ASSLMGGVTEAF
>TRBV6-5|TRBJ2-7
ASSYSKGTFREQY
>TRBV12-3/TRBV12-4|TRBJ1-6
ASSLIGRNSPLH
>TRBV5-6|TRBJ1-1
ASSPQGDTEAF
>TRBV29-1|TRBJ2-2
SAGDRGTGELF
>TRBV6-5|TRBJ2-7
ASAGVGSYEQY
>TRBV5-1|TRBJ1-1
ASSLDPKGTEAF
>TRBV29-1|TRBJ2-1
SVEAGAYNEQF
>TRBV7-2|TRBJ1-5
ASSSDSEPTYSNQPQH
>TRBV12-3/TRBV12-4|TRBJ2-5
ASSLSPAETQY
>TRBV12-3/TRBV12-4|TRBJ2-1
ASSRGGSGDYNEQF
>TRBV5-1|TRBJ2-3
ASSPGQNTDTQY
>TRBV6-5|TRBJ2-3
ASSLDLQAHTDTQY
>TRBV5-5|TRBJ2-2
ASSLGFQSLRELF
>TRBV11-2|TRBJ2-2
ASSMLEPINTGELF
>TRBV25-1|TRBJ2-5
ASSERGETQY
>TRBV20-1|TRBJ2-4
SATLSGSNIQY
>TRBV3-1|TRBJ2-3
ASSPPGADTQY
>TRBV14|TRBJ1-1
ASSVQGTEAF
>TRBV12-3/TRBV12-4|TRBJ2-7
ASTPGDPRAKQY
>TRBV20-1|TRBJ2-7
SALSGSLNEQY
>TRBV9|TRBJ2-3
ASSANRVSTDTQY
>TRBV25-1|TRBJ1-3
ASRYGGTIY
>TRBV6-5|TRBJ1-5
ASSYSVRNRSPQH
>TRBV12-3/TRBV12-4|TRBJ1-5
ASRPGQISNQPQH
>TRBV10-3|TRBJ2-1
AISERRGDEQF
>TRBV27|TRBJ2-1
ASSSRDRGFNEQF
>TRBV18|TRBJ2-1
ASSATRRITYNEQF
>TRBV20-1|TRBJ2-3
SARAGDTQY
>TRBV30|TRBJ2-2
AWRAPGWPGELF
>TRBV7-9|TRBJ1-2
ASSLRGGYT
>TRBV6-4|TRBJ2-7
ATSDRGTGEQY
>TRBV6-4|TRBJ2-1
ASSDSSVNEQF
>TRBV2|TRBJ2-7
ASRDAGVEQY
>TRBV29-1|TRBJ2-6
SATGGANVLT
>TRBV28|TRBJ1-5
ASGSEVFNQPQH
>TRBV18|TRBJ1-4
ASSPSGGEKLF